Shown below are 12 T cell receptor beta chains from a single sample sequenced in a study of blood T cells in healthy people across ages. Then a second PCR, running about 6 to 11 cycles, was carried out with a sample-barcoded 5' primer and a J-beta primer mix. TCRdb processed the 5' RACE reads anew with MiXCR; each CDR3 protein has one entry. This sample has around 690,000 distinct CDR3 sequences, with under 70% found just once. Source material: blood. These receptors came from a man in his sixties in good health.

This sequence joins TRBV6-6 and TRBJ2-2, with D unresolved. From germline, CDR1 is MNHNY and CDR2 SVGAGI (reference sequence). This CDR3 contains 15 residues. V lost 2 bases to trimming and J lost 0 bases, with 7 bases between them. In DNA form, the CDR3 reads TGTGCCAGCAGTTACCAGACTGCGAACACCGGGGAGCTGTTTTTT. This codes for CASSYQTANTGELFF.

The chain couples TRBV6-5 to TRBJ2-5; TRBD1 is a possible D gene (5 bases). This CDR3 spans 15 amino acids. Germline CDR1 MNHEY, CDR2 SVGAGI. V dropped 7 bases and J dropped 0 bases, with 15 bases sitting between them. The CDR3: CASTSTGDYQETQYF. CDR3 nucleotide sequence: TGTGCCAGCACGTCAACAGGAGATTACCAAGAGACCCAGTACTTC.

The gene calls are TRBV18 and TRBJ2-1; TRBD1 agrees at 7 bases. This CDR3 has 15 residues. The germline gives CDR1 KGHSH, CDR2 LQKENI. Germline trimming cut 6 bases from V and 0 bases from J; bases unmatched to any gene: 5. Here the CDR3 reads CASSRTGDSYNEQFF. Written as DNA, the CDR3 is TGTGCCAGCTCTCGGACAGGCGACTCCTACAATGAGCAGTTCTTC. The full variable domain, rest sourced from reference TRBV18 and TRBJ2-1, is NAGVMQNPRHLVRRRGQEARLRCSPMKGHSHVYWYRQLPEEGLKFMVYLQKENIIDESGMPKERFSAEFPKEGPSILRIQQVVRGDSAAYFCASSRTGDSYNEQFFGPGTRLTVL.

In this sample, this clonotype turned up many times. The chain links TRBV25-1 to TRBJ2-3; D uncertain. Between the trimmed V and J ends, which lost 8 bases and 3 bases, there was a span of 12 bases. The CDR3 is made up of 13 amino acids. From germline, CDR1 is MGHDK and CDR2 SYGVNS. The CDR3 reads CASGRTGTDTQYF. CDR3 in DNA: TGTGCCAGCGGGCGAACTGGGACAGATACGCAGTATTTT.

This chain connects TRBV5-1 to TRBJ2-7; tentative D call: TRBD1 (6 bases). Germline lookup yields CDR1 SGHRS and CDR2 YFSETQ. Trimming shortened V by 4 bases and J by 5 bases, and 13 bases separated the two germline ends. CDR3 size: 13 residues. For the CDR3, the DNA is TGCGCCAGCAGCGTGGTCGGGACAAACGAGCAGTACTTC. Protein: CASSVVGTNEQYF.

In this sample, this clonotype turned up a few times. This chain uses TRBV19 with TRBJ2-3; the D gene is possibly TRBD2 (6 bases). CDR3 size: 12 residues. Trimming took 4 bases from V and 8 from J, leaving 10 bases between them. Germline V gene sequence: CDR1 LNHDA, CDR2 SQIVND (reference sequence). The CDR3 region has the DNA TGTGCCAGTAGTACCCAAGCGGGTACGCAGTATTTT. It translates to CASSTQAGTQYF.

The chain employs TRBV20-1 and TRBJ2-7, with a possible D match to TRBD2 (5 bases). With the DNA end fitting TRBJ2-5 better, the J assignment may be wrong. The germline CDR1 and CDR2 sequences are DFQATT and SNEGSKA (reference sequence). This CDR3 has 13 amino acids. The CDR3 protein is CSARRALQETQYF. CDR3 DNA: TGCAGTGCGAGGCGGGCGCTCCAAGAGACCCAGTACTTC.

Notes on this clonotype: One end of the junction fails to match germline, which may point to a read error. This sequence joins TRBV20-1 and TRBJ1-2; D possibly corresponds to TRBD1 (5 bases). Germline loops: CDR1 DFQATT, CDR2 SNEGSKA (reference sequence). The CDR3 has 12 amino acids. CDR3 nucleotides: TGCAGTGCTAGGGGGGAAGGGTATGGCTACATCTTC. This sequence encodes CSARGEGYGYIF.

This rearrangement joins TRBV11-2 to TRBJ2-5, with 7 positions matching TRBD1. After removal of 4 bases from V and 3 bases from J, the junction contained 8 bases not matched to a gene. The CDR3 covers 15 residues. Germline V gives CDR1 SGHAT, CDR2 FQNNGV. CDR3 bases: TGTGCCAGCAGCTCCAACACAGGGGAAGAAGAGACCCAGTACTTC. This translates into CASSSNTGEEETQYF. Combining the CDR3 with reference TRBV11-2 and TRBJ2-5 gives the whole variable domain EAGVAQSPRYKIIEKRQSVAFWCNPISGHATLYWYQQILGQGPKLLIQFQNNGVVDDSQLPKDRFSAERLKGVDSTLKIQPAKLEDSAVYLCASSSNTGEEETQYFGPGTRLLVL.

The rearrangement joins TRBV7-8 to TRBJ2-1; TRBD2 is a possible D gene (6 bases). V shed 7 bases and J shed 9 bases, with 13 bases lying between them. CDR1 SGHVS and CDR2 FQNEAQ come from the germline V gene. The CDR3 covers 12 residues. The CDR3 protein is CASNREKAEQFF. CDR3 DNA: TGTGCCAGCAACCGGGAGAAAGCTGAGCAGTTCTTC.

The chain joins TRBV6-5 to TRBJ1-2; the match to TRBD1 covers 8 bases. The CDR3 has 14 amino acids. CDR1 and CDR2 (germline): MNHEY, SVGAGI. The J segment lost 6 bases and the V segment lost 0 bases, leaving 3 bases of the junction unmatched. The CDR3 loop reads CASSYSQGVNGYTF. As DNA, the CDR3 is TGTGCCAGCAGTTACTCACAGGGGGTGAATGGCTACACCTTC.

This sequence joins TRBV10-1 and TRBJ2-1; 14 bases map to TRBD2. With V trimmed by 5 bases and J by 9 bases, 6 bases remained unmatched. Germline CDR1 is WNHNN and CDR2 is SYGVQD (reference sequence). The CDR3 has 15 amino acids. Written as DNA, the CDR3 is TGCGCCAGCAGTTTGACTAGCGGGGGGGTTGGTGAGCAGTTCTTC. It specifies CASSLTSGGVGEQFF.